The 26 T cell receptor beta chains below were found in one sample sequenced in a study of blood T cell repertoires in COVID-19 (dated by TCRdb to the early 2020s). Library prep was done by the immunoSEQ multiplex PCR assay. What TCRdb holds here is the immuneACCESS table cut down to in-frame rearrangements. Part of the clones is not present; checked against another copy, under half of the missing clones reflect an unresolved V gene, and the others are unexplained. This sample has some 68,000 clones in its table, and 87% of those were observed once. The top ten hold about 3.5% of the sample. The sequencing sample was made of peripheral blood. Every receptor here comes from a woman between 45 and 65 years old with COVID-19, enrolled during active disease.

The rearrangement joins TRBV5-4 to TRBJ2-1, with a weak D call TRBD2 (5 bases). CDR1 SGHNT and CDR2 YYREEE come from the germline V gene (reference sequence). This CDR3 comprises 15 residues. Trimming took 4 bases from V and 5 from J, leaving 16 bases between them. The CDR3 DNA sequence: TGTGCCAGCAGCCCACTAGGACTCCTGCACAATGAGCAGTTCTTC. It specifies CASSPLGLLHNEQFF.

The CDR3 DNA sequence: TGTGCCAGTAGTCCTACGGTGGGACTAGCTGAGTCAGATACGCAGTATTTT. Translating it yields CASSPTVGLAESDTQYF. The V and J genes are TRBV19 and TRBJ2-3; 9 nucleotides line up with TRBD2. Germline assignment: CDR1 LNHDA and CDR2 SQIVND (reference sequence). The V segment lost 5 bases and the J segment 4 bases; nucleotides outside the gene matches: 13. The CDR3 sequence is 17 residues long. Full variable domain (missing parts from reference TRBV19 and TRBJ2-3): DGGITQSPKYLFRKEGQNVTLSCEQNLNHDAMYWYRQDPGQGLRLIYYSQIVNDFQKGDIAEGYSVSREKKESFPLTVTSAQKNPTAFYLCASSPTVGLAESDTQYFGPGTRLTVL.

The CDR3 DNA reads TGTGCCACCAGTGCCGGTGCCCGGGCGGGTCAAGAGACCCAGTACTTC. Encoded protein: CATSAGARAGQETQYF. The V gene is TRBV24-1, the J gene TRBJ2-5, with D perhaps matching TRBD2 (5 bases). CDR1 KGHDR and CDR2 SFDVKD come from the germline V gene. V lost 5 bases and J lost 2, with 17 bases in between. The length of the CDR3 is 16 residues.

The V call is TRBV7-3, the J call TRBJ2-5; D perhaps matches TRBD1 (6 bases). CDR1 SGHTA and CDR2 FQGTGA come from the germline V gene. There are 14 residues in the CDR3. Between the trimmed V and J ends, which lost 5 bases and 3 bases, there was a span of 13 bases. DNA for the CDR3: TGTGCCAGCAGCCTTGGACAGCGGAAAGAGACCCAGTACTTC. Translating it yields CASSLGQRKETQYF.

The gene calls are TRBV7-2 and TRBJ2-1, with TRBD2 identical over 11 bases. Looked up from germline, CDR1 is SGHTA and CDR2 is FQGNSA. V gave up 5 bases and J gave up 6 bases; unmatched junction bases: 6. CDR3 length: 15 amino acids. This CDR3 is CASSVGLAEGNEQFF. The DNA for the CDR3 is TGTGCCAGCAGCGTGGGACTAGCGGAAGGCAATGAGCAGTTCTTC. Full variable domain (missing parts from reference TRBV7-2 and TRBJ2-1): GAGVSQSPSNKVTEKGKDVELRCDPISGHTALYWYRQSLGQGLEFLIYFQGNSAPDKSGLPSDRFSAERTGGSVSTLTIQRTQQEDSAVYLCASSVGLAEGNEQFFGPGTRLTVL.

The chain recombines TRBV28 with TRBJ1-2; 8 bases line up with TRBD1. This CDR3 comprises 14 residues. Trimming removed 3 bases from V and 4 bases from J; junction bases left unmatched: 4. Germline CDR1 and CDR2: MDHEN and SYDVKM. The CDR3 nucleotides are TGTGCCAGCAGTTTTCAGGGGGCGTTCTATGGCTACACCTTC. It is translated as CASSFQGAFYGYTF.

This chain connects TRBV25-1 to TRBJ2-7, with 12 bases matching TRBD2. This CDR3 contains 13 residues. J was trimmed by 4 bases and V by 8 bases; bases with no gene match: 3. Germline-derived CDR1 and CDR2 are MGHDK and SYGVNS. The DNA for the CDR3 is TGTGCCAGCGGACTAGCGGGGCGTTACGAGCAGTACTTC. The encoded protein is CASGLAGRYEQYF.

The chain links TRBV15 to TRBJ1-5, with 12 bases lining up with TRBD1. CDR3 length: 17 residues. With 5 bases clipped from V and 6 bases from J, the junction kept 11 bases outside the gene matches. The V gene's germline CDR1 is LNHNV and CDR2 YYDKDF (reference sequence). This CDR3 is CATSPHPRDRGLQPQHF. The CDR3, as DNA: TGTGCCACCAGCCCCCACCCCCGGGACAGGGGGCTTCAGCCCCAGCATTTT.

The rearrangement uses TRBV28 and TRBJ2-6; D gene ambiguous. The CDR3 has 17 amino acids. Deletions cut 8 bases from V and 0 bases from J, with 17 bases between. CDR1 and CDR2 from the germline V gene are MDHEN and SYDVKM. Here the CDR3 reads CASRTITRSSGANVLTF. In DNA, the CDR3 is TGTGCCAGCCGTACTATCACTCGGAGCTCTGGGGCCAACGTCCTGACTTTC.

This chain uses TRBV18 with TRBJ1-3, with 7 bases identical to TRBD1. Germline assignment: CDR1 KGHSH and CDR2 LQKENI. The CDR3 is 17 residues long. V lost 1 base and J lost 1; bases outside the gene matches: 7. Written as DNA, the CDR3 is TGTGCCAGCTCACCACTCGCGAAGGGGGCATCTGGAAACACCATATATTTT. Translation gives CASSPLAKGASGNTIYF.

The chain links TRBV7-6 to TRBJ2-7, with 10 bases fitting TRBD2. Looked up from germline, CDR1 is SGHVS and CDR2 is FNYEAQ. This CDR3 contains 18 residues. The junction had 17 bases not matched to a gene; V was cut back by 3 bases and J by 6 bases. CDR3 sequence reads: CASSFSLEVSGRSSEQYF. CDR3 bases: TGTGCCAGCAGCTTCTCTTTGGAAGTTAGCGGGAGGAGTTCCGAGCAGTACTTC.

The chain employs TRBV28 and TRBJ2-1, with 8 bases that match TRBD2. The CDR3 spans 14 residues. CDR1 and CDR2 (germline): MDHEN, SYDVKM. Trimming cost V 8 bases and J 5 bases; bases outside gene matches: 8. The CDR3 DNA is TGTGCCAGCTGGAGCGGGAGAAGGAACAATGAGCAGTTCTTC. This encodes CASWSGRRNNEQFF.

Here the CDR3 reads CASSLNVAGGVNEQFF. In DNA form, the CDR3 reads TGTGCCAGCAGCTTAAATGTCGCGGGAGGGGTAAATGAGCAGTTCTTC. V usage is TRBV11-2 and J usage is TRBJ2-1, with 9 bases that match TRBD2. Germline V gives CDR1 SGHAT, CDR2 FQNNGV. After removal of 2 bases from V and 7 bases from J, the junction contained 9 bases not matched to a gene. This CDR3 spans 16 amino acids.

V gene TRBV27 combines with J gene TRBJ1-2; 7 bases are shared with TRBD1. CDR1 and CDR2 from the germline V gene are MNHEY and SMNVEV (reference sequence). This CDR3 has 12 amino acids. V lost 6 bases to trimming and J lost 4 bases; unmatched junction nucleotides: 2. In nucleotides, the CDR3 is TGTGCCAGCAGGGACAGGAGCTATGGCTACACCTTC. Amino acid sequence: CASRDRSYGYTF.

The chain is built from TRBV29-1 and TRBJ2-1; 9 positions match TRBD2. Looked up from germline, CDR1 is SQVTM and CDR2 is ANQGSEA. V was pared by 3 bases and J by 13 bases, with 4 bases of the junction left unmatched. The CDR3 sequence is 11 residues long. CDR3 region: CSVEAGGNQFF. The CDR3 region has the DNA TGCAGCGTTGAGGCGGGAGGGAACCAGTTCTTC.

This chain uses TRBV6-1 with TRBJ1-6; no reliable D call. Per the germline V gene, CDR1 is MNHNS and CDR2 is SASEGT. With 1 base removed from V and 4 bases from J, the gap between germline ends came to 8 bases. This CDR3 has 15 residues. CDR3 sequence (DNA): TGTGCCAGCAGTGAAGGAGCGGATTATAATTCACCCCTCCACTTT. As protein: CASSEGADYNSPLHF.

The chain employs TRBV20-1 and TRBJ2-1, with 7 bases lining up with TRBD1. The CDR3 totals 11 residues. J gave up 9 bases and V 5 bases, and 4 bases lay outside the gene matches. Germline CDR1 reads DFQATT; CDR2 reads SNEGSKA (reference sequence). CDR3 sequence (DNA): TGCAGTGCTCTCGGACAGGTTGAGCAGTTCTTC. Its protein product is CSALGQVEQFF.

The chain recombines TRBV7-9 with TRBJ2-1; 11 nucleotides agree with TRBD2. The trim removed 2 bases at V and 9 bases at J, leaving 12 bases unmatched. Germline CDR1 is SEHNR and CDR2 is FQNEAQ (reference sequence). There are 17 residues in the CDR3. Here the CDR3 reads CASSLYRSSGRKVEQFF. CDR3 in DNA: TGTGCCAGCAGCTTATATAGGTCTAGCGGGAGGAAGGTTGAGCAGTTCTTC.

The chain links TRBV4-1 to TRBJ1-6; no definite D call. Germline CDR1 reads MGHRA; CDR2 reads YSYEKL. The CDR3 loop spans 16 amino acids. Trimming pared 2 bases from V and 0 bases from J, leaving 8 bases between. CDR3 region: CASSQRTNSYNSPLHF. As DNA, the CDR3 is TGCGCCAGCAGCCAAAGAACAAACTCCTATAATTCACCCCTCCACTTT.

This clone has only a few counts. The V and J genes are TRBV5-1 and TRBJ2-1, with D perhaps TRBD1 (6 bases). CDR3 length equals 16 residues. Germline values: CDR1 SGHRS, CDR2 YFSETQ. V was clipped by 3 bases and J by 4 bases, with 17 bases between them. The CDR3 region is CASSWQTGLNYNEQFF. The DNA of the CDR3 is TGCGCCAGCAGCTGGCAGACAGGCCTCAATTACAATGAGCAGTTCTTC.

The chain carries TRBV15 and TRBJ2-7, with D possibly matching TRBD1 (6 bases). The germline CDR1 and CDR2 sequences are LNHNV and YYDKDF (reference sequence). V was clipped by 2 bases and J by 1 base, with 15 bases between them. The CDR3 sequence is 16 residues long. The CDR3 DNA reads as TGTGCCACCAGCAGATTGAACCGGGACAAGTCCTACGAGCAGTACTTC. The encoded protein is CATSRLNRDKSYEQYF.

V is TRBV5-4 and J is TRBJ2-1, with a tentative D call TRBD2 (5 bases). The CDR3 consists of 16 residues. The V end was cut by 0 bases, the J end by 1 base, with 11 bases between. The germline V gene has CDR1 SGHNT and CDR2 YYREEE (reference sequence). This CDR3 is CASSLGTPVSYNEQFF. The CDR3 DNA follows: TGTGCCAGCAGCTTGGGGACTCCCGTATCCTACAATGAGCAGTTCTTC. Based on the CDR3 plus reference TRBV5-4 and TRBJ2-1, the full variable domain is ETGVTQSPTHLIKTRGQQVTLRCSSQSGHNTVSWYQQALGQGPQFIFQYYREEENGRGNFPPRFSGLQFPNYSSELNVNALELDDSALYLCASSLGTPVSYNEQFFGPGTRLTVL.

This sequence joins TRBV10-3 and TRBJ1-6, with a tentative D call TRBD1 (6 bases). The CDR3 extends over 15 amino acids. Looked up from germline, CDR1 is ENHRY and CDR2 is SYGVKD. V shed 3 bases and J shed 10 bases, with 16 bases lying between them. The CDR3 DNA follows: TGTGCCATCAGTGAAGGGGCAGGGGAACTCTCACCCCTCCACTTT. This translates into CAISEGAGELSPLHF.

In its sample, this clone was seen once. The chain is built from TRBV5-1 and TRBJ2-7, with TRBD2 matching over 7 bases. The V segment lost 4 bases and the J segment 2 bases; nucleotides outside the gene matches: 12. Germline values: CDR1 SGHRS, CDR2 YFSETQ. The CDR3 consists of 16 residues. This chain's CDR3 is CASSAGLSGVPYEQYF. The CDR3 nucleotides are TGCGCCAGCAGCGCGGGCCTAAGCGGGGTACCCTACGAGCAGTACTTC.

This chain links TRBV18 with TRBJ2-7; TRBD2 matches 12 bases. The CDR3 has 16 amino acids. Looked up from germline, CDR1 is KGHSH and CDR2 is LQKENI. V was pared by 2 bases and J by 2 bases, with 4 bases of the junction left unmatched. Written as DNA, the CDR3 is TGTGCCAGCTCACCAGGCAGGACTAGCGGGACCTACGAGCAGTACTTC. Its translation: CASSPGRTSGTYEQYF.

The J gene is TRBJ2-3, the V gene TRBV15; D uncertain. Germline loops: CDR1 LNHNV, CDR2 YYDKDF (reference sequence). The length of the CDR3 is 13 residues. V was trimmed by 8 bases and J by 2 bases, leaving 11 bases between them. CDR3 protein: CATLEQITDTQYF. As DNA, the CDR3 is TGTGCCACCTTGGAGCAGATCACAGATACGCAGTATTTT. The variable domain in full, completed from reference TRBV15 and TRBJ2-3, reads DAMVIQNPRYQVTQFGKPVTLSCSQTLNHNVMYWYQQKSSQAPKLLFHYYDKDFNNEADTPDNFQSRRPNTSFCFLDIRSPGLGDTAMYLCATLEQITDTQYFGPGTRLTVL.